This T cell receptor (beta chain) was recorded in a study of OX40 agonist ivuxolimab in advanced cancers. Study summary: 30% to 40% of patients had received prior checkpoint inhibitor therapy.

This CDR3 contains 14 residues. The germline V and J ends were trimmed by 1 base and 4 bases, with 9 bases remaining between them. Germline CDR1 LNHNV, CDR2 YYDKDF (reference sequence). TCRdb's table, derived via immunoSEQ multiplex PCR, lists solely in-frame clones and lacks some. The data contain about 53,000 clones, 82% of them seen just once; the ten biggest clones take up about 1.6%. Specimen: CD4+ or CD8+ T cells sorted from blood, collected in a trial of the OX40 agonist ivuxolimab. The chain links TRBV15 to TRBJ2-3; D is possibly TRBD2 (5 bases). The sequence derives from an adult with an advanced solid tumor such as melanoma, head and neck, liver or kidney cancer. CDR3 region: CATSRVSGPDTQYF. In nucleotides, the CDR3 is TGTGCCACCAGCAGAGTAAGCGGCCCAGATACGCAGTATTTT.